The TCR beta chain under discussion was sequenced for a study of shared clonotypes between healthy human individuals. Study conclusions and caveats: Sharing across four donors was highest in naive CD4 (approximately 5%) and lowest in memory CD8 (roughly 0.4%).

With regard to this clone: The antigen remains unidentified.

Assay: immunoSEQ multiplex PCR; the TCRdb copy retains only in-frame clones and omits some. This sample has some 240,000 clones; 65% to 70% occur once, and the top ten carry around 10%. Germline V gives CDR1 MNHEY, CDR2 SMNVEV (reference sequence). The CDR3 totals 14 residues. V was clipped by 7 bases and J by 0 bases; unmatched bases: 4. Researchers partitioned CD4+ cells into CD45RA+ naive and CD45RA-negative memory subsets. The sequenced sample was memory CD4+ T cells sorted from blood. The subset here: CD45RA-negative fraction. The chain links TRBV27 to TRBJ2-3; TRBD1 agrees at 7 bases. This sequence was found in a man aged 25-45 years in good health. CDR3 in amino acids: CASTRGWSTDTQYF. The CDR3 DNA follows: TGTGCCAGCACCAGGGGGTGGAGCACAGATACGCAGTATTTT.